This T cell receptor (beta chain) is from a study of T cell changes during pregnancy in multiple sclerosis. Sequencing was performed with immunoSEQ multiplex PCR; in TCRdb, only in-frame clones are kept and a portion is missing. The sample comprises some 30,000 clones, roughly 90% of which are singletons, and 6% to 7% rests with the top ten. This clonotype originated in a female donor with multiple sclerosis, enrolled in a pregnancy study. The specimen was CD8+ T cells from peripheral blood mononuclear cells, collected after pregnancy.

CDR3 bases: TGTGCCAGCAGTGAGACTAGTTCTAGCACAGATACGCAGTATTTT. This translates into CASSETSSSTDTQYF. This rearrangement joins TRBV6-4 to TRBJ2-3, with TRBD2 as a possible D gene (6 bases). Germline loops: CDR1 MRHNA, CDR2 SNTAGT. Trimming took off 3 bases at V and 0 bases at J, with 10 bases between the two ends. This CDR3 spans 15 amino acids.